This entry concerns a single TCR beta chain. Its target is unknown. This entry comes from a study of shared clonotypes between healthy human individuals. On the study more broadly: A couple of women and three men aged 18 to 49 served as donors.

V was clipped by 1 base and J by 1 base, with 7 bases between them. Germline CDR1 is SEHNR and CDR2 is FQNEAQ (reference sequence). There are 14 residues in the CDR3. Sequencing used immunoSEQ multiplex PCR; TCRdb keeps in-frame clones, though not all of them. The data show over 2,000,000 clones, with around 93% seen just once and more than 1.5% held by the top ten. Findings and limits, study-wide: Naive CD4 clonotypes were shared across a few donors at about 5.3%. Rarefaction demonstrated incomplete sorted-subset sequencing despite large depth.

It was CD45RO-negative cells, positively selected for CCR7, that made up naive CD8 cells, with terminally differentiated effector memory CD45RA+ cells excluded. This clonotype was obtained from a man between 18 and 29 years old in good health. Some clones in this sample may be carry-over from other donors' samples. The sample taken for sequencing was naive CD8+ T cells from PBMCs. V gene TRBV7-9 combines with J gene TRBJ1-1, with D unclear. CDR3 in DNA: TGTGCCAGCAGCTTAGGAGTGAGGAACACTGAAGCTTTCTTT. Amino acid sequence: CASSLGVRNTEAFF.